Presented here are 18 T cell receptor beta chains from one specimen sequenced in a study of T cell changes during pregnancy in multiple sclerosis. Measured with immunoSEQ multiplex PCR; TCRdb has only the in-frame clones, and not every one. The sample has some 50,000 clones, 85% to 95% seen once. The sequences come from CD8+ T cells from peripheral blood mononuclear cells, collected in the first trimester of pregnancy. The receptor source for this set is a female donor with multiple sclerosis, enrolled in a pregnancy study.

The genes are TRBV4-3 and TRBJ1-1, with D possibly TRBD1 on 6 matching bases. CDR3 length equals 16 residues. V lost 1 base to trimming and J lost 5 bases, with 17 bases between them. Germline V gene data show CDR1 as LGHNA and CDR2 as YSLEER. The CDR3 protein is CASSQAGRGARTEAFF. The CDR3 DNA is TGCGCCAGCAGCCAAGCTGGTCGGGGGGCAAGGACTGAAGCTTTCTTT.

This chain uses TRBV13 with TRBJ2-5; 8 bases line up with TRBD2. The end of the DNA fits TRBJ2-7 better, so the J call may be wrong. There are 15 residues in the CDR3. Germline-derived CDR1 and CDR2 are PRHDT and FYEKMQ (reference sequence). CDR3 sequence (DNA): TGTGCCAGCAGCTTAGGAGCGGGAGCCTTGTACGAGCAGTACTTC. Protein: CASSLGAGALYEQYF.

The chain recombines TRBV7-6 with TRBJ1-5, with unresolved D. CDR1 and CDR2 from the germline V gene are SGHVS and FNYEAQ. The CDR3 totals 14 residues. V lost 7 bases and J lost 0, with 10 bases in between. The CDR3 sequence is CASTTVNSNQPQHF. DNA for the CDR3: TGTGCCAGCACTACAGTTAATAGCAATCAGCCCCAGCATTTT.

This rearrangement joins TRBV28 to TRBJ1-5; 7 bases align to TRBD1. This CDR3 comprises 16 residues. V was pared by 4 bases and J by 4 bases, with 10 bases of the junction left unmatched. Germline CDR1 is MDHEN and CDR2 is SYDVKM. The CDR3 is CASSSTTRGLNQPQHF. CDR3 bases: TGTGCCAGCAGTTCGACGACCAGGGGGTTAAATCAGCCCCAGCATTTT. Variable domain in full (rest from reference TRBV28 and TRBJ1-5): DVKVTQSSRYLVKRTGEKVFLECVQDMDHENMFWYRQDPGLGLRLIYFSYDVKMKEKGDIPEGYSVSREKKERFSLILESASTNQTSMYLCASSSTTRGLNQPQHFGDGTRLSIL.

This chain joins TRBV19 and TRBJ2-7; D is perhaps TRBD2 (5 bases). From germline, CDR1 is LNHDA and CDR2 SQIVND (reference sequence). This CDR3 contains 11 residues. Trimming took 6 bases from V and 3 from J, leaving 6 bases between them. The CDR3 region has the DNA TGTGCCAGTAGCCGGGGCTACGAGCAGTACTTC. Encoded protein: CASSRGYEQYF.

Concerning this clone: A junction boundary mismatches the germline segment, possibly from a read error. The chain recombines TRBV29-1 with TRBJ2-1; 7 bases fit TRBD2. CDR1 and CDR2 (germline): SQVTM, ANQGSEA. The CDR3 consists of 18 residues. CDR3 residues: CSAERDGWGEGPYNEQFF. The CDR3 DNA sequence: TGCAGCGCTGAAAGGGACGGCTGGGGGGAGGGCCCCTACAATGAGCAGTTCTTC.

V is TRBV29-1 and J is TRBJ2-7, with 11 bases matching TRBD1. Trimming removed 3 bases from V and 2 bases from J; junction bases left unmatched: 6. The CDR3 loop spans 15 amino acids. In germline, CDR1 is SQVTM, CDR2 ANQGSEA. DNA of the CDR3: TGCAGCGTTGACACGGGACAGGGGGAAACCTACGAGCAGTACTTC. Its translation is CSVDTGQGETYEQYF.

The chain is built from TRBV7-7 and TRBJ2-7; tentatively, D is TRBD2 (6 bases). Trimming took off 5 bases at V and 1 base at J, with 9 bases between the two ends. The CDR3 covers 13 residues. Looked up from germline, CDR1 is SSHAT and CDR2 is FNYEAQ (reference sequence). The CDR3 DNA sequence: TGTGCCAGCAGCCACGGGACTTCCTACGAGCAGTACTTC. Amino acids: CASSHGTSYEQYF.

The V gene is TRBV5-1, the J gene TRBJ2-2; weak D call: TRBD2 (5 bases). Trimming shortened V by 6 bases and J by 4 bases, and 7 bases separated the two germline ends. Per the germline V gene, CDR1 is SGHRS and CDR2 is YFSETQ. The CDR3 has 12 residues. The CDR3 sequence: CASTGFTGELFF. In nucleotides, the CDR3 is TGCGCCAGCACGGGGTTCACCGGGGAGCTGTTTTTT.

The chain has TRBV4-2 and TRBJ1-2; TRBD1 matches 7 bases. V was pared by 1 base and J by 6 bases, with 26 bases of the junction left unmatched. The CDR3 contains 21 residues. Germline V gene lookup returns CDR1 LGHNA and CDR2 YNFKEQ. The CDR3, as DNA: TGTGCCAGCAGCCAAGCCATTAGGGACTCGGAGAAGACAGGGAATTATAATGGCTACACCTTC. Protein product: CASSQAIRDSEKTGNYNGYTF.

The chain is built from TRBV29-1 and TRBJ1-2; the match to TRBD1 covers 7 bases. Germline lookup yields CDR1 SQVTM and CDR2 ANQGSEA. With 2 bases clipped from V and 8 bases from J, the junction kept 8 bases outside the gene matches. The CDR3 is 13 amino acids. The CDR3 DNA reads as TGCAGCGTTGAAACGGGGACAGATCGAGGCTACACCTTC. This sequence encodes CSVETGTDRGYTF.

The CDR3 region has the DNA TGTGCCTGGAGCAGGGGTCAGGGTATCAATGAGCAGTTCTTC. Translation: CAWSRGQGINEQFF. The chain recombines TRBV30 with TRBJ2-1; maybe TRBD1 (6 bases). This CDR3 is built from 14 residues. Trimming cost V 3 bases and J 6 bases, with 15 bases left between them. Per germline, CDR1 GTSNPN and CDR2 SVGIG (reference sequence). The full variable domain, in which reference TRBV30 and TRBJ2-1 provide the parts outside the CDR3, is SQTIHQWPATLVQPVGSPLSLECTVEGTSNPNLYWYRQAAGRGLQLLFYSVGIGQISSEVPQNLSASRPQDRQFILSSKKLLLSDSGFYLCAWSRGQGINEQFFGPGTRLTVL.

V is TRBV10-2 and J is TRBJ2-7; the match to TRBD1 covers 9 bases. Unmatched junction bases numbered 5, after V lost 6 bases and J lost 5 bases. Germline values: CDR1 WSHSY, CDR2 SAAADI. The CDR3 extends over 13 amino acids. CDR3 in DNA: TGCGCCAGCAGCCAGGACAGGGGCCACGAGCAGTACTTC. It specifies CASSQDRGHEQYF.

The chain couples TRBV4-1 to TRBJ2-2, with D perhaps matching TRBD2 (6 bases). This CDR3 contains 14 residues. V gave up 4 bases and J gave up 6 bases, with 12 bases separating them. Germline V gene sequence: CDR1 MGHRA, CDR2 YSYEKL. The CDR3, as DNA: TGCGCCAGCAGCCTCCGAGGAGGGCCCGGGGAGCTGTTTTTT. As protein: CASSLRGGPGELFF.

The chain recombines TRBV7-9 with TRBJ2-1, with 8 bases matching TRBD2. The CDR3 consists of 14 residues. V lost 6 bases to trimming and J lost 0 bases; unmatched junction nucleotides: 1. Per the germline V gene, CDR1 is SEHNR and CDR2 is FQNEAQ (reference sequence). The CDR3 bases are TGTGCCAGCAGAAGCGGGAGCTCCTACAATGAGCAGTTCTTC. This encodes CASRSGSSYNEQFF.

The chain recombines TRBV11-2 with TRBJ2-1; 8 bases are a match to TRBD2. V dropped 1 base and J dropped 9; count of bases not matched to a gene: 5. Per germline, CDR1 SGHAT and CDR2 FQNNGV. This CDR3 contains 14 residues. The CDR3 DNA sequence: TGTGCCAGCAGCTTAGGGGGACTAGAAGCTGAGCAGTTCTTC. It specifies CASSLGGLEAEQFF.

This chain uses TRBV27 with TRBJ1-1; tentatively, D is TRBD1 (5 bases). In germline, CDR1 is MNHEY, CDR2 SMNVEV (reference sequence). The V end lost 4 bases, the J end lost 4 bases, and 16 bases lay between the germline ends. CDR3 length: 15 amino acids. CDR3 nucleotide sequence: TGTGCCAGCAGTTCTCTTCAGGGAATACCCACTGAAGCTTTCTTT. Translation: CASSSLQGIPTEAFF.

The J gene is TRBJ1-3, the V gene TRBV5-1, with D possibly TRBD1 on 6 matching bases. Germline V gene lookup returns CDR1 SGHRS and CDR2 YFSETQ. The CDR3 is made up of 14 amino acids. Deletions cut 5 bases from V and 2 bases from J, with 11 bases between. CDR3: CASSAGQPGNTIYF. CDR3 in DNA: TGCGCCAGCAGTGCCGGACAGCCTGGAAACACCATATATTTT.